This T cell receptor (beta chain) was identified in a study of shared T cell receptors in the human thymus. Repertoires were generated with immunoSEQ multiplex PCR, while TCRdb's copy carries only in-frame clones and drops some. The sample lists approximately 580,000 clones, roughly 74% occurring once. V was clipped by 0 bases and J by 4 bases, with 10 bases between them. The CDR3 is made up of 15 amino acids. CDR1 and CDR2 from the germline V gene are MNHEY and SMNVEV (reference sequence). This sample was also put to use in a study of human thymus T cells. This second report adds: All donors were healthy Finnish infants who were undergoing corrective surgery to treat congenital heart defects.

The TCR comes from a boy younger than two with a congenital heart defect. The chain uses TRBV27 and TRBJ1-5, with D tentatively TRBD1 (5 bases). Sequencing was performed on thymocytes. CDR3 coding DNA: TGTGCCAGCAGTTTATCGGGGGGGTGGAATCAGCCCCAGCATTTT. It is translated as CASSLSGGWNQPQHF.